This T cell receptor beta chain was sequenced during a study of CD8 T cells in Susac syndrome. V lost 1 base and J lost 5, with 5 bases in between. The germline V gene has CDR1 PRHDT and CDR2 FYEKMQ (reference sequence). CDR3 length: 12 residues. Random hexamers primed reverse transcription of about 0.45 to 1 ug RNA. TCRdb recomputed calls from the immunoSEQ multiplex PCR reads with MiXCR, one row per CDR3 protein. Among about 290,000 distinct CDR3 sequences listed, 70% to 90% were seen once. The chain uses TRBV13 and TRBJ1-2; D is ambiguous. The receptor comes from a human donor with multiple sclerosis. Sequenced material: CD8+ T cells from PBMCs. The CDR3 here is CASSLELYGYTF. CDR3 in DNA: TGTGCCAGCAGCTTAGAACTTTATGGCTACACCTTC.